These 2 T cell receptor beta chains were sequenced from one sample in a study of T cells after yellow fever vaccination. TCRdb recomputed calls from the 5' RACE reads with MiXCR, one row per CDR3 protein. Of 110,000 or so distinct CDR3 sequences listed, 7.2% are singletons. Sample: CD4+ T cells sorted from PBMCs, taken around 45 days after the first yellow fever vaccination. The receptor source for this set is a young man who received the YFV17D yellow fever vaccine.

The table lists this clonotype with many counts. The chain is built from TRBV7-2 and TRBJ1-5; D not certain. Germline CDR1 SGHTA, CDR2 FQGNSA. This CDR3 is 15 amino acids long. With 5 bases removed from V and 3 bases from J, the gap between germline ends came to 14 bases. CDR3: CASSPGYQPNQPQHF. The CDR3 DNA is TGTGCCAGCAGCCCTGGGTACCAACCCAATCAGCCCCAGCATTTT.

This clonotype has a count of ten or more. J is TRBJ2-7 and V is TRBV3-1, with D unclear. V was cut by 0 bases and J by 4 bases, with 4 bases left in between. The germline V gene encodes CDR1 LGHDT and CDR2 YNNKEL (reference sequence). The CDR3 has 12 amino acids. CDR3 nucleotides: TGTGCCAGCAGCCAAGAAAGATACGAGCAGTACTTC. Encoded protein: CASSQERYEQYF.